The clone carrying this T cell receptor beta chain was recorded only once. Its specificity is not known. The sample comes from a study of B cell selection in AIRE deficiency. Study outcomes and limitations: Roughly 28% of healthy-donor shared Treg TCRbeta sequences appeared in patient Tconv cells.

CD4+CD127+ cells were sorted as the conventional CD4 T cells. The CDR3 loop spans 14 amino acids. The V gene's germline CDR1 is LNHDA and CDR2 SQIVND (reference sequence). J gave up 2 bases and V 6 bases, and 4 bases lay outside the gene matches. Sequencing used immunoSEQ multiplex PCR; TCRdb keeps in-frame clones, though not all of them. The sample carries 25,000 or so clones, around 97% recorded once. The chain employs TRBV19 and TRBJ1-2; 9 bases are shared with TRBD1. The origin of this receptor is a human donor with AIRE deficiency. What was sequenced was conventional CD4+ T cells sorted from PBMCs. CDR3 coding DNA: TGTGCCAGTAGAGGACAGGGGATCAACTATGGCTACACCTTC. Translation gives CASRGQGINYGYTF.